This T cell receptor beta chain was found in a study of radiation and T cells in renal cell carcinoma. Trimming pared 5 bases from V and 9 bases from J, leaving 19 bases between. Germline V gene data show CDR1 as MNHEY and CDR2 as SVGAGI. This CDR3 spans 14 amino acids. Time point in this sample: blood 2 weeks post-SBRT. Treatment of the sample: 15 Gy SBRT to primary tumor, nephrectomy 4 weeks later. This table comes from immunoSEQ multiplex PCR, and its TCRdb copy is limited to in-frame clones, with some not included. The top ten hold under 6.5% of the sample, which has more than 95,000 clones, roughly four fifths seen once.

The receptor was isolated from a man in his fifties with renal cell carcinoma. This chain connects TRBV6-5 to TRBJ1-2; weak D call: TRBD1 (5 bases). The sample here was blood, taken from a patient whose treatment included radiotherapy and nephrectomy. The CDR3 spells CASSRLRGTTSYTF. For the CDR3, the DNA is TGTGCCAGCAGTCGCCTAAGGGGAACTACGAGCTACACCTTC.